One and the same sample provided the 17 T cell receptor beta chains below, sequenced in a study of blood T cell repertoires in COVID-19. The assay was immunoSEQ multiplex PCR, and TCRdb's table has in-frame clones only and misses some. The sample lists tens of thousands of clones, around 88% occurring once. Sequencing used peripheral blood. The origin of the receptors is a woman over 75 with acute or convalescent COVID-19.

The chain joins TRBV2 to TRBJ2-5, with 10 nucleotides matching TRBD2. CDR1 is SNHLY and CDR2 is FYNNEI in the germline V gene. Trimming at V came to 5 bases and at J to 8 bases, leaving 8 bases not matched to a gene. This CDR3 has 14 amino acids. In nucleotides, the CDR3 is TGTGCCAGCAGTACCGGGACTAGCGCGTCTACCCAGTACTTC. This translates into CASSTGTSASTQYF. Supplemented by reference TRBV2 and TRBJ2-5, the full variable domain reads EPEVTQTPSHQVTQMGQEVILRCVPISNHLYFYWYRQILGQKVEFLVSFYNNEISEKSEIFDDQFSVERPDGSNFTLKIRSTKLEDSAMYFCASSTGTSASTQYFGPGTRLLVL.

The rearrangement joins TRBV21-1 to TRBJ1-5; the DNA was not compared with TRBD1, the D call given in the table. TRBV21-1 is tagged as a pseudogene. This CDR3 contains 12 residues. The DNA of the CDR3 is TGTGCCAGCAGCACCCACAATCAGCCCCAGCATTTT. Translated: CASSTHNQPQHF.

This clone was detected a few times. The V gene is TRBV5-5, the J gene TRBJ1-1; tentative D call: TRBD1 (6 bases). The V end was cut by 0 bases, the J end by 1 base, with 10 bases between. CDR1 and CDR2 (germline): SGHKS, YYEKEE (reference sequence). CDR3 length: 15 residues. The CDR3 here is CASSLEDRTNTEAFF. The CDR3 nucleotides read TGTGCCAGCAGCTTGGAGGACAGAACGAACACTGAAGCTTTCTTT. Supplemented by reference TRBV5-5 and TRBJ1-1, the full variable domain reads DAGVTQSPTHLIKTRGQQVTLRCSPISGHKSVSWYQQVLGQGPQFIFQYYEKEERGRGNFPDRFSARQFPNYSSELNVNALLLGDSALYLCASSLEDRTNTEAFFGQGTRLTVV.

This clone was observed a single time. The rearrangement uses TRBV5-1 and TRBJ1-5, with 8 bases identical to TRBD1. Per the germline V gene, CDR1 is SGHRS and CDR2 is YFSETQ. The CDR3 loop spans 15 amino acids. V trimming: 5 bases; J trimming: 2 bases; junction bases outside the gene matches: 6. DNA of the CDR3: TGCGCCAGCAGACCAACAGGGGGGGGCAATCAGCCCCAGCATTTT. Residues: CASRPTGGGNQPQHF.

The chain is built from TRBV19 and TRBJ2-2; D may be TRBD1 (5 bases). Trimming shortened V by 1 base and J by 6 bases, and 9 bases separated the two germline ends. CDR3 length: 14 residues. CDR1 and CDR2 (germline): LNHDA, SQIVND (reference sequence). CDR3 sequence: CASSIAGFAGELFF. The CDR3 DNA follows: TGTGCCAGTAGTATAGCAGGGTTCGCCGGGGAGCTGTTTTTT.

V gene TRBV6-5 combines with J gene TRBJ1-6; TRBD1 agrees at 10 bases. The CDR3 contains 14 residues. In germline, CDR1 is MNHEY, CDR2 SVGAGI. V lost 2 bases, J lost 14 bases, and 6 bases stayed unmatched. The DNA of the CDR3 is TGTGCCAGCAGTTACGGGACAGGGGTTAAGGCCCTCCACTTT. It encodes CASSYGTGVKALHF.

V usage is TRBV5-1 and J usage is TRBJ1-1; TRBD1 is a possible D gene (5 bases). With 4 bases removed from V and 0 bases from J, the gap between germline ends came to 10 bases. Germline assignment: CDR1 SGHRS and CDR2 YFSETQ. The CDR3 length is 14 residues. The CDR3 is CASSDTTVNTEAFF. Written as DNA, the CDR3 is TGCGCCAGCAGCGATACGACAGTGAACACTGAAGCTTTCTTT.

The chain uses TRBV9 and TRBJ1-3, with TRBD1 matching 8 bases. V trimming: 0 bases; J trimming: 2 bases; junction bases outside the gene matches: 7. CDR1 SGDLS and CDR2 YYNGEE come from the germline V gene. CDR3 length: 17 amino acids. CDR3 nucleotides: TGTGCCAGCAGCGTAGATCCCCCGGACAGGGCTGGAAACACCATATATTTT. Its protein product is CASSVDPPDRAGNTIYF.

The chain employs TRBV27 and TRBJ1-1; no reliable D call. The germline gives CDR1 MNHEY, CDR2 SMNVEV (reference sequence). Trimming took 3 bases from V and 4 from J, leaving 15 bases between them. This CDR3 region has 15 residues. The CDR3 here is CASSFRGLVGTEAFF. The CDR3 nucleotides are TGTGCCAGCAGTTTCCGCGGACTGGTGGGCACTGAAGCTTTCTTT.

The rearrangement links TRBV19 to TRBJ1-2, with 9 nucleotides matching TRBD1. The CDR3 runs 14 residues. Germline-derived CDR1 and CDR2 are LNHDA and SQIVND (reference sequence). V gave up 5 bases and J gave up 3 bases; unmatched junction bases: 4. The CDR3 DNA is TGTGCCAGTAGTCCCGGGACAGGGTACTATGGCTACACCTTC. It codes for CASSPGTGYYGYTF.

This clone was seen a handful of times. The gene calls are TRBV5-6 and TRBJ1-5; TRBD1 aligns across 9 bases. J lost 6 bases, V lost 3 bases, and 7 bases had no gene match. CDR1 is SGHDT and CDR2 is YYEEEE in the germline V gene. The CDR3 runs to 15 residues. DNA of the CDR3: TGTGCCAGCAGCTCCGGACAGGGGTTTGGTCAGCCCCAGCATTTT. The encoded protein is CASSSGQGFGQPQHF.

V usage is TRBV28 and J usage is TRBJ1-4; weak D call: TRBD1 (6 bases). Germline-derived CDR1 and CDR2 are MDHEN and SYDVKM. V lost 5 bases, J lost 7 bases, and 17 bases lay in between. The CDR3 length is 15 residues. The CDR3 DNA is TGTGCCAGCAGTCGTCGGACAGTGGGGACTGAAAAACTGTTTTTT. Translating gives CASSRRTVGTEKLFF.

The chain links TRBV25-1 to TRBJ2-4; D remains ambiguous. Germline V gene data show CDR1 as MGHDK and CDR2 as SYGVNS. This CDR3 is built from 13 residues. The V and J ends lost 7 bases and 9 bases respectively, with 16 bases between them. CDR3 region: CASTRIGSTIQYF. The CDR3 bases are TGTGCCAGCACCAGAATCGGGTCAACCATTCAGTACTTC.

CDR3 DNA: TGTGCCAGCGCGTCAAACTATGGCTACACCTTC. Encoded protein: CASASNYGYTF. This sequence joins TRBV12-3 or TRBV12-4 and TRBJ1-2; D gene uncertain. This CDR3 comprises 11 residues. The germline V and J ends were trimmed by 8 bases and 2 bases, with 6 bases remaining between them.

The chain couples TRBV9 to TRBJ2-2, with a weak D call TRBD2 (5 bases). V lost 4 bases and J 1 base, leaving 8 bases between the germline ends. This CDR3 has 14 residues. Germline V gene sequence: CDR1 SGDLS, CDR2 YYNGEE. CDR3 sequence (DNA): TGTGCCAGCAGCCTCGGGGTGAACACCGGGGAGCTGTTTTTT. Amino acid sequence: CASSLGVNTGELFF.

A remark on this clone: The sample holds other DNA sequences that translate to the same CDR3. The CDR3 nucleotides read TGCGCCAGCAGCTTGCAGGGGGCAAATTCACCCCTCCACTTT. It codes for CASSLQGANSPLHF. The chain has TRBV5-1 and TRBJ1-6; 8 nucleotides line up with TRBD1. The CDR3 extends over 14 amino acids. The germline V gene encodes CDR1 SGHRS and CDR2 YFSETQ. With V trimmed by 1 base and J by 7 bases, 1 base remained unmatched.

The rearrangement joins TRBV24-1 to TRBJ2-5, with TRBD1 matching 8 bases. The length of the CDR3 is 17 residues. Per the germline V gene, CDR1 is KGHDR and CDR2 is SFDVKD. V was pared by 3 bases and J by 4 bases, with 12 bases of the junction left unmatched. The CDR3 is CATSDITDRGGLETQYF. As DNA, the CDR3 is TGTGCCACCAGTGATATTACCGACAGGGGAGGTTTAGAGACCCAGTACTTC.